This TCR beta chain was obtained from a study of T cells in Graves' hyperthyroidism and ophthalmopathy. Diagnoses used clinical symptoms, serum thyroxine and TRAb, thyroid ultrasound and orbital computed tomography. The CDR3 contains 15 residues. The V gene's germline CDR1 is SGHRS and CDR2 YFSETQ. V was pared by 4 bases and J by 2 bases, with 14 bases between. What was amplified from RNA transcripts were TCR beta CDR3 regions. A set of HTBI primers served as the primers for a first-round RT-PCR of the TCR CDR3. Each CDR3 protein gets one entry after TCRdb re-called the multiplex PCR reads with MiXCR. The sample has 700,000 or so distinct CDR3 sequences, about 15% seen once; the top ten hold around 8%.

The origin of this receptor is a man between 18 and 29 years old with Graves' hyperthyroidism. The sequencing sample was made of blood. This chain links TRBV5-1 with TRBJ2-3; TRBD1 is a possible D gene (5 bases). CDR3 nucleotide sequence: TGCGCCAGCAGCACATACAGGATTAACACAGATACGCAGTATTTT. This gives the protein CASSTYRINTDTQYF.